This T cell receptor (beta chain) derives from a study of OX40 agonist ivuxolimab in advanced cancers. Study context: Among those treated, three patients had partial responses, one with hepatocellular carcinoma and two with cutaneous melanoma.

Assay used: immunoSEQ multiplex PCR; TCRdb lists only in-frame clones, some missing. In the table there are around 90,000 clones, around 86% of which are singletons. Specimen: CD4+ or CD8+ T cells sorted from blood, collected in a trial of the OX40 agonist ivuxolimab. This sequence originates from an adult with an advanced solid tumor such as melanoma, head and neck, liver or kidney cancer.

CDR3 residues: CASSLASGGNNEQFF. The CDR3 DNA reads TGTGCCAGCAGCTTAGCTAGCGGGGGTAACAATGAGCAGTTCTTC. V and J are TRBV7-7 and TRBJ2-1; 9 bases align to TRBD2. The V gene end was trimmed by 0 bases and the J gene end by 5 bases; junction bases not matched to a gene: 2. The CDR3 runs 15 residues. In germline, CDR1 is SSHAT, CDR2 FNYEAQ (reference sequence).